This TCR beta chain came from a study of shared clonotypes between healthy human individuals (dated by TCRdb to about 2020). About the study as a whole: The cohort comprised two women and a few men aged 18 to 49 years. For each donor, three plates each were used for CD4 naive and CD4 memory, two plates were used for CD8 naive, and one plate was used for CD8 memory. To increase sequencing depth and limit assay-specific biases, TCR repertoire library preparation and sequencing were carried out by different laboratories using diverse techniques. To estimate repertoire size and how much clonotypes are shared between individuals, the study performed deep sequencing of blood TCR repertoires from five healthy adults. Per donor, leukapheresis produced somewhere between about 0.8 and 9 billion PBMCs.

As to this clone: The clone's antigen remains unknown. No much larger clone is present one base from it, and per-base qualities are unavailable.

The paper as a whole reports these results and caveats: Compared with non-shared clonotypes, clonotypes shared by all four sorted-subset donors had higher generation probabilities. The small number of donors limited the genetic and exposure-history diversity represented. Sampling was limited to blood, and TCR repertoires in tissue likely differ from TCR repertoires in blood. Based on pairwise subsampling, the degree of clonotype sharing among donors was expected to be affected by sequencing depth. Across four donors, approximately 5% of naive CD4, approximately 3.5% of naive CD8, about 2.3% of memory CD4, and approximately 0.4% of memory CD8 clonotypes were shared. Estimated clonotype richness was generally larger for naive than for memory subsets. Rarefaction of sorted-subset datasets indicated incomplete sequencing despite the large sequencing depth.

CD8 naive samples consisted of CD45RO-negative cells that were positively selected for CCR7, yielding a CD45RA+CCR7+ population without TemRA cells. Donors were healthy HIV-negative adults with no recently reported acute infections or vaccinations. Every donor was a Caucasian adult living in Nashville, Tennessee, USA. Blood was obtained by leukapheresis, after which PBMCs were separated by Ficoll-Histopaque density gradient centrifugation and cryopreserved in liquid nitrogen vapor phase. Purity and quantity of every magnetically sorted T cell population were checked by analytical flow cytometry. Genomic DNA was isolated from every sorted fraction and measured by UV absorbance on a Nanodrop 2000c. V gives up 1 base and J gives up 7 bases, and the segment between their germline ends measures 11 bases. The germline V gene encodes CDR1 MNHEY and CDR2 SVGAGI. The CDR3 starts with the cysteine, ends with the phenylalanine, and has 14 residues. Kept here is only the CDR3 DNA, which spans 42 bases and is read in frame from base 1.

Using the deep immunoSEQ assay, multiplex PCR amplified TCR CDR3 regions from genomic DNA. Extracted genomic DNA from each cell subset was spread evenly across all wells of several immunoSEQ 96-well plates, with each plate serving as a replicate. For sorted subsets, roughly 200 ng of genomic DNA, equivalent to some 30,000 T cell genomes, went into each replicate PCR. Purified libraries were measured with a Qubit 3.0 fluorometer, size-checked on a Bioanalyzer 2100, and measured again with the KAPA Library Quantification kit. Each immunoSEQ 96-well plate was sequenced on its own single-read 150-cycle Illumina NextSeq 550 flow cell. The original pipeline was this. Because the immunoSEQ output included only junctional sequences and no quality scores, the filtering could not be the same as the filtering used for full-length reads. Sequences were annotated with PyIR, a Python wrapper for IgBLAST v1.9, and V/J genes and CDR3 were assigned using IMGT germline references. Any read was removed if the V/J assignment was weak (E-value above 1e-6), the CDR3 was missing, or the read contained stop codons, out-of-frame junctions, or ambiguous translated residues. V3J clonotypes were defined as sequences sharing an identical inferred V gene, J gene, and CDR3 amino acid sequence. Percentage overlap between repertoires was computed as shared unique clonotypes divided by the size of the smaller repertoire. Three approaches were used to assess repertoire richness: RTK rarefaction, the Chao1 estimator, and Recon v2.1 estimates of unobserved clonotypes. For all TCRbeta clonotypes obtained by the gDNA method from several donors, generation probabilities were computed with OLGA. The immuneACCESS repertoire file appears here via TCRdb, limited to in-frame rearrangements. These files lack a portion of the clones; in checked studies, under half of the deficit traces to unresolved V genes, and the cause of the others is not known. D and trimming come from the DNA, and the V and J calls and clone size come from that table. The sample profile shows around 550,000 clones; approximately 95% of them were found once. The ten largest clones capture 0.11% of the sample.

What was sequenced was naive CD8+ T cells sorted from blood. The cell subset or site label for this specimen denotes: CD45RA+CCR7+. The rearrangement joined TRBV6-5 to TRBJ2-1; the D gene is perhaps TRBD1 or TRBD2, as each covers 6 bases. This receptor was taken from a woman under 40 in good health. For the CDR3, the sequence is CASSYWRGINEQFF. The nucleotide sequence reads as follows: TGTGCCAGCAGTTACTGGAGGGGGATAAATGAGCAGTTCTTC.